The sequence of this T cell receptor beta chain was determined in a study of blood T cells in healthy people across ages (dated by TCRdb to 2013 to 2016). For the wider study: In model experiments, template switching captured roughly one uniquely barcoded TCR beta cDNA molecule for every two T cells. Two additional independent replicas of 1 million unique cDNA reads from the same blood draw were analyzed for two donors (one aged 18 to 30 and one aged 80 or older). To avoid experimental bias, donors of different ages were randomly spread across the sequencing lanes. The donors were split into four age groups: young (average about 16 years), middle-aged (around 37), aged (over 55) and long-lived (more than 80). To track age-related changes in TCR beta repertoire diversity, the study relied on deep sequencing normalized with unique cDNA molecular identifiers.

Broad study findings and their caveats: The CMV infection status of donors was not known, potentially confounding age-related changes in expanded clonotypes. Estimates of total diversity based on one million sequenced T cells were regarded as lower bounds and as underestimates. Because profiling used bulk unsorted PBMCs, naive and antigen-experienced compartments could not be compared conclusively. Observed TCR beta diversity correlated strongly with the percentage of naive T cells measured by flow cytometry. The long-lived group showed more naive CD4+ T cells, fewer expanded clones and increased TCR diversity than the aged group, suggesting age selection. As age increased, observed TCR beta diversity per million T cells dropped in a roughly linear way, and a significant reduction was already evident by age about 40.

The junction shows trimming of 6 bases on V and 6 bases on J, plus 14 bases between the germline ends. The cysteine opens and the phenylalanine closes a CDR3 of 13 amino acids. Only the CDR3 part of the read is kept: 39 bases, read in frame from the first base. To prepare the library, 5' RACE was applied. The sequencing machine was an Illumina HiSeq 2500. A second PCR of roughly 7 to 11 cycles was performed with a sample-barcoded 5' primer and a J-beta primer mix. Each TCR beta cDNA molecule received a unique molecular identifier from a template-switch 5' adaptor carrying 12 random nucleotides. At least 2.5 million CDR3-containing paired-end reads were obtained from each sample. First-strand cDNA synthesis was performed from all RNA using the Mint cDNA synthesis kit, with priming by a TRBC-specific oligonucleotide. After uracil-DNA glycosylase treatment, a first 18-cycle PCR used universal primers M1SS and BC2_uni_R on all cDNA. The study's processing was this. For normalization, 1 million high-quality reads were randomly selected from each sample, with every read carrying a distinct molecular identifier. Instead of being binned into consensus sequences, reads with shared molecular identifiers were discarded. MiTCR, set to a Q25 quality threshold and the strictest error-elimination algorithm, was used for CDR3 identification, clonotype clustering and error correction. A nonparametric unseen species model with Euler transformation was used to estimate lower-bound total TCR beta diversity. TCRdb ran its own pipeline on the public reads, namely fastp trimming at Q25 and MiXCR clone calling, and kept in-frame beta chains. Under each unique CDR3 protein, matching rows form one entry showing the most common genes and DNA. The V and J calls come from TCRdb's annotation, not from the publication. This sample gives about a million distinct CDR3 sequences in total; 45% to 60% of them show up just once. Over 20% of the sample belongs to the ten largest clones.

The 35 to 40 donors, aged about 6 to 90 years, were systemically healthy Caucasian individuals from Russia. Around 9.7 milliliters of peripheral blood were collected from each donor into EDTA-treated Vacutainer tubes. Ficoll-Paque density-gradient centrifugation was used to isolate PBMCs, with at least 6 million per sample. Trizol reagent was used to extract total RNA from PBMCs, with at least 6 micrograms per sample. For every donor, flow cytometry on a PBMC aliquot measured the percentage of naive CD45RAhigh/CD27high T cells. This clonotype was counted only a few times. Its target antigen remains unknown. Qualities for individual bases were not recorded, and no much larger clone is one base off.

The origin of this receptor is a woman aged 60-75 years in good health. Sequencing was carried out using blood. The sequence is built from TRBV12-3 or TRBV12-4 and TRBJ1-2, with an unclear D gene assignment. The nucleotides read TGTGCCAGCAGCCCCTCGGTCCACCATGGCTACACCTTC. Protein translation: CASSPSVHHGYTF.